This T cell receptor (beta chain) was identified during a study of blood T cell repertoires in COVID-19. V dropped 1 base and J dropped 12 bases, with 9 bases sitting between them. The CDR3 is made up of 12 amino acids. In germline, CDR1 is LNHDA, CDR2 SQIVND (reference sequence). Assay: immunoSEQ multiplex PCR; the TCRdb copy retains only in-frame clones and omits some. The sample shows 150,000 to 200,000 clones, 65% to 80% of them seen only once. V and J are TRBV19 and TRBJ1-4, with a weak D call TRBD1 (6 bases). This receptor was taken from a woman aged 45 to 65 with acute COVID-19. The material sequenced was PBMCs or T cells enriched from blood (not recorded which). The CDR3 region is CASSIGDMELFF. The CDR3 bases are TGTGCCAGTAGTATAGGGGACATGGAACTGTTTTTT.